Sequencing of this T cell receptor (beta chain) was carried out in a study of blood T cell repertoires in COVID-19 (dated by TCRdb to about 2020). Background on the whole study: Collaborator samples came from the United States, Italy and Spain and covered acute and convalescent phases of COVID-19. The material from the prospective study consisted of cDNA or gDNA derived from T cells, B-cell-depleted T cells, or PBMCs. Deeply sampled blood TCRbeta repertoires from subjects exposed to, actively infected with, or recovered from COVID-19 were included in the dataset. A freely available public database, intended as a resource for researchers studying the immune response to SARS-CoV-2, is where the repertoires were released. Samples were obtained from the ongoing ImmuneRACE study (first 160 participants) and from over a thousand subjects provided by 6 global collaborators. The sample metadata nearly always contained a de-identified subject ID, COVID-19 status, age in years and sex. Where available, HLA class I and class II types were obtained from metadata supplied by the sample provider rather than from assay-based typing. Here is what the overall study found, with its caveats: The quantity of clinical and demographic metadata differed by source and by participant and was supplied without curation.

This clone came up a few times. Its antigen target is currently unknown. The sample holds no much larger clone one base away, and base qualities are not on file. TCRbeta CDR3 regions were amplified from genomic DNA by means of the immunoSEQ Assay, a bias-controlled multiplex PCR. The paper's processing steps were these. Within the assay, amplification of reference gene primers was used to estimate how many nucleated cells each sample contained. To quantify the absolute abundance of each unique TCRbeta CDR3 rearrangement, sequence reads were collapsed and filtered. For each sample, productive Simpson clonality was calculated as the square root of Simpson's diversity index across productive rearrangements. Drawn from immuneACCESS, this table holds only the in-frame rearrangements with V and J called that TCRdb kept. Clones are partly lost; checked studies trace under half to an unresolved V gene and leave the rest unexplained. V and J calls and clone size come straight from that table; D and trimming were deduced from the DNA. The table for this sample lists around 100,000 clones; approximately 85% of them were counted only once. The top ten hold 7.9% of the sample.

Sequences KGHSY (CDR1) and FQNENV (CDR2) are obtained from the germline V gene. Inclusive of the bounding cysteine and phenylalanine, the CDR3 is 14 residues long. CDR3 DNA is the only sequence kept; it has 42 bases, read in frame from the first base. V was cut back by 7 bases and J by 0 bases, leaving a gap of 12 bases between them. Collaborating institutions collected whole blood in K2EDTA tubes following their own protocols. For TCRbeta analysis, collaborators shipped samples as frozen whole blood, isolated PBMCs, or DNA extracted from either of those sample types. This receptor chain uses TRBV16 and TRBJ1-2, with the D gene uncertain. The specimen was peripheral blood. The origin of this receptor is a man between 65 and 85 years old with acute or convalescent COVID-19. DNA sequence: TGTGCCAGCACGCTAGCTAATTCTAACTATGGCTACACCTTC. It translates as CASTLANSNYGYTF. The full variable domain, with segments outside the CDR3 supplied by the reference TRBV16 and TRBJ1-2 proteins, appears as GEEVAQTPKHLVRGEGQKAKLYCAPIKGHSYVFWYQQVLKNEFKFLISFQNENVFDETGMPKERFSAKCLPNSPCSLEIQATKLEDSAVYFCASTLANSNYGYTFGSGTRLTVV.